The 24 T cell receptor beta chains given below trace back to one sample, sequenced in a study of T cell repertoires in cytomegalovirus infection. TCRdb recomputed calls from the reads with MiXCR, one row per CDR3 protein. This sample yields under 250,000 distinct CDR3 sequences, of which 9% to 15% are seen a single time; 1.5% to 2% belongs to the top ten. The source material was PBMCs. These receptors were obtained from a human donor in good health (CMV status not recorded). Some clones in this sample may be carry-over from other donors' samples.

This clonotype turned up a few times. V gene TRBV6-2 or TRBV6-3 combines with J gene TRBJ1-4, with a possible D match to TRBD1 (6 bases). The germline V gene encodes CDR1 MNHEY and CDR2 SVGEGT. This CDR3 is 16 amino acids long. Trimming removed 8 bases from V and 4 bases from J, with 20 bases in between. Here the CDR3 reads CASRRGPGHHNEKLFF. CDR3 nucleotide sequence: TGTGCCAGCCGGCGCGGACCGGGACACCATAATGAAAAACTGTTTTTT.

This clonotype was recorded a few times. The rearrangement uses TRBV7-9 and TRBJ2-3, with 11 bases matching TRBD2. With V trimmed by 5 bases and J by 3 bases, 4 bases remained unmatched. Germline V CDR1 and CDR2: SEHNR, FQNEAQ (reference sequence). The length of the CDR3 is 15 residues. The CDR3 sequence: CASSPTSGATDTQYF. CDR3 nucleotides: TGTGCCAGCAGCCCGACTAGCGGGGCAACAGATACGCAGTATTTT.

This clonotype has a handful of counts. V and J are TRBV10-3 and TRBJ1-1, with D unclear. The germline V and J ends were trimmed by 2 bases and 3 bases, with 7 bases remaining between them. The CDR3 is 13 residues long. In germline, CDR1 is ENHRY, CDR2 SYGVKD. The CDR3 DNA reads as TGTGCCATCAGTGAGGTTCAGTACACTGAAGCTTTCTTT. Amino acid sequence: CAISEVQYTEAFF.

The gene calls are TRBV19 and TRBJ1-1, with D maybe TRBD1 (5 bases). V shed 11 bases and J shed 2 bases, with 15 bases lying between them. Germline values: CDR1 LNHDA, CDR2 SQIVND (reference sequence). This CDR3 is built from 13 residues. CDR3 region: CAARELGNTEAFF. CDR3 DNA sequence: TGTGCCGCCAGGGAGCTAGGAAACACTGAAGCTTTCTTT.

This clonotype was observed a few times. This chain connects TRBV29-1 to TRBJ2-7, with D possibly being TRBD1 (5 bases). Trimming took 4 bases from V and 3 from J, leaving 10 bases between them. Germline lookup yields CDR1 SQVTM and CDR2 ANQGSEA. CDR3 length: 12 amino acids. The CDR3: CSVVLQGYEQYF. The CDR3, as DNA: TGCAGCGTTGTACTCCAGGGCTACGAGCAGTACTTC.

This chain connects TRBV2 to TRBJ1-6; D not resolved. Between the trimmed V and J ends, which lost 6 bases and 7 bases, there was a span of 13 bases. Germline loops: CDR1 SNHLY, CDR2 FYNNEI. This CDR3 spans 14 amino acids. As DNA, the CDR3 is TGTGCCAGCAGCCCCGAGGCGGCGAATTCACCCCTCCACTTT. Translation: CASSPEAANSPLHF.

This clonotype was recorded many times. V and J are TRBV7-2 and TRBJ1-2; no reliable D call. Germline loops: CDR1 SGHTA, CDR2 FQGNSA. V was pared by 5 bases and J by 3 bases, with 16 bases between. There are 15 residues in the CDR3. This CDR3 reads CASSRSSSSDYGYTF. As DNA, the CDR3 is TGTGCCAGCAGCCGGTCCTCTAGTAGTGACTATGGCTACACCTTC.

This clonotype was seen at least ten times. The V and J genes are TRBV7-2 and TRBJ2-1, with 7 bases lining up with TRBD2. Trimming took 5 bases from V and 8 from J; bases not matched to a gene: 6. From germline, CDR1 is SGHTA and CDR2 FQGNSA. This CDR3 has 13 amino acids. CDR3 loop: CASSRRGDDEQFF. The CDR3 region has the DNA TGTGCCAGCAGCCGACGGGGGGATGATGAGCAGTTCTTC.

This clonotype was detected only a few times. The V gene is TRBV5-1, the J gene TRBJ2-3; D ambiguous. Trimming shortened V by 6 bases and J by 0 bases, and 11 bases separated the two germline ends. The length of the CDR3 is 14 residues. CDR1 is SGHRS, CDR2 YFSETQ, per germline. CDR3 bases: TGCGCCAGCAAGGATTTGTCTAGCACAGATACGCAGTATTTT. Amino acid sequence: CASKDLSSTDTQYF. Full variable domain (remainder filled in from reference TRBV5-1 and TRBJ2-3): KAGVTQTPRYLIKTRGQQVTLSCSPISGHRSVSWYQQTPGQGLQFLFEYFSETQRNKGNFPGRFSGRQFSNSRSEMNVSTLELGDSALYLCASKDLSSTDTQYFGPGTRLTVL.

This clonotype was seen at least ten times. The V call is TRBV11-3, the J call TRBJ1-3, with a tentative D call TRBD1 (5 bases). Germline CDR1 reads SGHNT; CDR2 reads YENEEA. The CDR3 extends over 14 amino acids. The V end was cut by 5 bases, the J end by 3 bases, with 11 bases between. DNA for the CDR3: TGTGCCAGCAGCGATCGCGGGGGTGGAAACACCATATATTTT. Amino acids: CASSDRGGGNTIYF. The full variable domain, rest sourced from reference TRBV11-3 and TRBJ1-3, is EAGVVQSPRYKIIEKKQPVAFWCNPISGHNTLYWYLQNLGQGPELLIRYENEEAVDDSQLPKDRFSAERLKGVDSTLKIQPAELGDSAVYLCASSDRGGGNTIYFGEGSWLTVV.

This clonotype was recorded at least ten times. This rearrangement joins TRBV10-3 to TRBJ1-2; D call uncertain. The CDR3 length is 13 residues. V lost 2 bases to trimming and J lost 7 bases, with 11 bases between them. The germline V gene has CDR1 ENHRY and CDR2 SYGVKD. In DNA, the CDR3 is TGTGCCATCAGTGAGGATGGAGCAGGTGGCTACACCTTC. Its translation: CAISEDGAGGYTF.

This clonotype appeared many times. The V gene is TRBV14, the J gene TRBJ2-4; TRBD2 aligns across 9 bases. The V gene's germline CDR1 is SGHDN and CDR2 FVKESK. The CDR3 is made up of 17 amino acids. V lost 1 base, J lost 3 bases, and 7 bases stayed unmatched. The CDR3 region has the DNA TGTGCCAGCAGCCAAGTTGATAGCGGGGGAGTCAAAAACATTCAGTACTTC. This codes for CASSQVDSGGVKNIQYF.

The J gene is TRBJ2-3, the V gene TRBV5-6; D might be TRBD2 (6 bases). Trimming took 3 bases from V and 6 from J, leaving 11 bases between them. This CDR3 contains 13 residues. CDR1 and CDR2 from the germline V gene are SGHDT and YYEEEE. CDR3 bases: TGTGCCAGCAGCTCACTAGCAAGGGATACGCAGTATTTT. Translating it yields CASSSLARDTQYF.

This clonotype was picked up many times. The chain combines TRBV11-2 with TRBJ2-7, with TRBD2 identical over 9 bases. Per germline, CDR1 SGHAT and CDR2 FQNNGV. The CDR3 consists of 17 residues. J was trimmed by 3 bases and V by 2 bases; bases with no gene match: 11. The CDR3: CASSLRGSGGPLYEQYF. The CDR3 region has the DNA TGTGCCAGCAGCTTACGGGGTAGCGGGGGACCGCTCTACGAGCAGTACTTC.

The table lists this clonotype with a few counts. V and J are TRBV6-2 or TRBV6-3 and TRBJ2-1, with TRBD2 identical over 8 bases. V gave up 2 bases and J gave up 6 bases; unmatched junction bases: 0. This CDR3 region has 13 residues. From germline, CDR1 is MNHEY and CDR2 SVGEGT. CDR3 residues: CASSYRGGNEQFF. The CDR3 nucleotides are TGTGCCAGCAGTTACCGGGGGGGCAATGAGCAGTTCTTC.

This clonotype was counted only a few times. This sequence joins TRBV25-1 and TRBJ1-2, with 9 bases aligning to TRBD1. V dropped 8 bases and J dropped 5; count of bases not matched to a gene: 6. The CDR3 is made up of 13 amino acids. From germline, CDR1 is MGHDK and CDR2 SYGVNS. CDR3 sequence (DNA): TGTGCCAGCGGGGGACAGGGCGGGTATGGCTACACCTTC. It translates to CASGGQGGYGYTF.

The gene calls are TRBV13 and TRBJ2-7; no definite D call. Per germline, CDR1 PRHDT and CDR2 FYEKMQ (reference sequence). The CDR3 spans 13 residues. V dropped 5 bases and J dropped 3 bases, with 11 bases sitting between them. CDR3 protein: CASSLLMGYEQYF. CDR3 nucleotides: TGTGCCAGCAGCCTGTTAATGGGCTACGAGCAGTACTTC. Full variable domain (outside the CDR3, taken from reference TRBV13 and TRBJ2-7): AAGVIQSPRHLIKEKRETATLKCYPIPRHDTVYWYQQGPGQDPQFLISFYEKMQSDKGSIPDRFSAQQFSDYHSELNMSSLELGDSALYFCASSLLMGYEQYFGPGTRLTVT.

The V and J genes are TRBV11-2 and TRBJ1-2; 12 nucleotides align to TRBD1. V was pared by 0 bases and J by 3 bases, with 2 bases of the junction left unmatched. Germline V CDR1 and CDR2: SGHAT, FQNNGV. This CDR3 comprises 16 residues. Written as DNA, the CDR3 is TGTGCCAGCAGCTTAGAGGGACAGGGGGCGGACTATGGCTACACCTTC. Encoded protein: CASSLEGQGADYGYTF.

This clonotype has at least ten counts. The chain joins TRBV7-2 to TRBJ2-7, with 11 bases fitting TRBD2. This CDR3 comprises 14 residues. V lost 4 bases and J lost 5; bases outside the gene matches: 4. CDR1 SGHTA and CDR2 FQGNSA come from the germline V gene. CDR3 sequence (DNA): TGTGCCAGCAGCTCGGGACTAGCGGTCGACGAGCAGTACTTC. Translating it yields CASSSGLAVDEQYF.

V gene TRBV10-3 combines with J gene TRBJ1-1; D unresolved. In germline, CDR1 is ENHRY, CDR2 SYGVKD. Trimming shortened V by 1 base and J by 4 bases, and 13 bases separated the two germline ends. The CDR3 loop spans 15 amino acids. The CDR3 nucleotides are TGTGCCATCAGTGAGTTGGGCCTACGGCCCACTGAAGCTTTCTTT. This encodes CAISELGLRPTEAFF.

A few counts support this clonotype. This sequence joins TRBV28 and TRBJ2-7; 7 bases map to TRBD1. The germline V gene has CDR1 MDHEN and CDR2 SYDVKM. CDR3 length: 14 amino acids. J gave up 3 bases and V 6 bases, and 8 bases lay outside the gene matches. CDR3 sequence reads: CASSVPGTDYEQYF. CDR3 nucleotides: TGTGCCAGCAGCGTACCCGGGACAGACTACGAGCAGTACTTC.

There are a few counts of this clonotype. V and J are TRBV6-2 or TRBV6-3 and TRBJ2-2; TRBD1 matches at 7 bases. This CDR3 has 13 residues. From germline, CDR1 is MNHEY and CDR2 SVGEGT. After removal of 6 bases from V and 5 bases from J, the junction contained 3 bases not matched to a gene. CDR3 coding DNA: TGTGCCAGCAGACGACAGGGTACCGGGGAGCTGTTTTTT. It encodes CASRRQGTGELFF.

This clonotype was counted between two and nine times. The chain carries TRBV7-3 and TRBJ1-1, with D perhaps matching TRBD1 (5 bases). The V gene's germline CDR1 is SGHTA and CDR2 FQGTGA. V was trimmed by 3 bases and J by 1 base, leaving 18 bases between them. There are 17 residues in the CDR3. The CDR3 DNA reads TGTGCCAGCAGCTTGGTTTCCGGGCGGGGCGGGAACACTGAAGCTTTCTTT. It specifies CASSLVSGRGGNTEAFF.

This chain links TRBV5-4 with TRBJ2-6, with TRBD2 as a possible D gene (6 bases). Looked up from germline, CDR1 is SGHNT and CDR2 is YYREEE (reference sequence). The CDR3 contains 18 residues. The V and J ends lost 3 bases and 3 bases respectively, with 19 bases between them. This chain's CDR3 is CASSSGERPAGGANVLTF. In DNA, the CDR3 is TGTGCCAGCAGCTCGGGGGAGCGCCCGGCGGGTGGGGCCAACGTCCTGACTTTC. The whole variable domain, remainder taken from reference TRBV5-4 and TRBJ2-6, is ETGVTQSPTHLIKTRGQQVTLRCSSQSGHNTVSWYQQALGQGPQFIFQYYREEENGRGNFPPRFSGLQFPNYSSELNVNALELDDSALYLCASSSGERPAGGANVLTFGAGSRLTVL.